Listed here are 27 T cell receptor beta chains from one sample, sequenced in a study of high-grade serous ovarian cancer treatment subgroups. The tumor samples were collected prior to definitive surgery or chemotherapy. Using immunoSEQ multiplex PCR, the repertoire was profiled, and TCRdb retains in-frame clones only, with some absent. The sample yields roughly 6,300 clones, approximately 79% seen once. The sequencing input was tumor tissue. The origin of the receptors is a human donor with high-grade serous ovarian cancer.

The gene calls are TRBV7-2 and TRBJ2-7, with D perhaps assigned TRBD1 or TRBD2 (5 bases each). Germline V gene lookup returns CDR1 SGHTA and CDR2 FQGNSA. This CDR3 is 16 amino acids long. Trimming took 4 bases from V and 3 from J, leaving 19 bases between them. CDR3 coding DNA: TGTGCCAGCAGCTCCTCCACAGGAGGACCCCTCTACGAGCAGTACTTC. It specifies CASSSSTGGPLYEQYF.

The J gene is TRBJ2-3, the V gene TRBV7-3; D possibly corresponds to TRBD2 (6 bases). The germline gives CDR1 SGHTA, CDR2 FQGTGA. This CDR3 has 17 amino acids. V shed 5 bases and J shed 2 bases, with 20 bases lying between them. The CDR3, as DNA: TGTGCCAGCAGCAAACGGGCCTCGCGGGGATACACAGATACGCAGTATTTT. This gives the protein CASSKRASRGYTDTQYF.

The genes are TRBV18 and TRBJ1-5; D gene ambiguous. This CDR3 spans 14 amino acids. Trimming cost V 2 bases and J 5 bases, with 10 bases left between them. Germline CDR1 is KGHSH and CDR2 is LQKENI. The CDR3 region has the DNA TGTGCCAGCTCACCATGGTCCACCGATCAGCCCCAGCATTTT. Its protein is CASSPWSTDQPQHF.

The chain couples TRBV5-4 to TRBJ2-5; 13 nucleotides align to TRBD2. Germline CDR1 and CDR2: SGHNT and YYREEE (reference sequence). The CDR3 is made up of 15 amino acids. Losses at the gene ends were 4 bases for V and 5 bases for J; bases not matched to a gene: 5. CDR3 loop: CASSSGTSGTETQYF. The DNA for the CDR3 is TGTGCCAGCAGCAGCGGGACTAGCGGGACCGAGACCCAGTACTTC.

This clone was found once. The chain uses TRBV27 and TRBJ2-7, with D unclear. Trimming took 3 bases from V and 0 from J, leaving 9 bases between them. CDR1 MNHEY and CDR2 SMNVEV come from the germline V gene (reference sequence). The CDR3 has 14 residues. The DNA of the CDR3 is TGTGCCAGCAGTTTGGACGGTACCTCCTACGAGCAGTACTTC. Translation: CASSLDGTSYEQYF.

The V and J genes are TRBV29-1 and TRBJ2-7; D call uncertain. This CDR3 contains 12 residues. Trimming shortened V by 3 bases and J by 0 bases, and 6 bases separated the two germline ends. The germline gives CDR1 SQVTM, CDR2 ANQGSEA. For the CDR3, the DNA is TGCAGCGTTGAGGCGGACTCCTACGAGCAGTACTTC. This encodes CSVEADSYEQYF.

The chain is built from TRBV15 and TRBJ1-3; TRBD1 might be the D (6 bases). The CDR3 runs to 18 residues. CDR1 LNHNV and CDR2 YYDKDF come from the germline V gene (reference sequence). V was shortened by 2 bases and J by 0 bases, with 17 bases between the two germline ends. The CDR3 reads CATSRFPPGESSGNTIYF. CDR3 nucleotides: TGTGCCACCAGCAGATTTCCCCCAGGGGAATCCTCTGGAAACACCATATATTTT.

This chain links TRBV7-6 with TRBJ1-1; D might be TRBD1 (5 bases). Trimming removed 2 bases from V and 5 bases from J, with 12 bases in between. The CDR3 length is 14 residues. The germline V gene has CDR1 SGHVS and CDR2 FNYEAQ. CDR3: CASSLYQGGTEAFF. The CDR3 nucleotides read TGTGCCAGCAGCTTATATCAGGGCGGAACTGAAGCTTTCTTT.

The chain uses TRBV2 and TRBJ2-1; 12 bases are a match to TRBD1. CDR1 and CDR2 from the germline V gene are SNHLY and FYNNEI. The V gene end was trimmed by 7 bases and the J gene end by 9 bases; junction bases not matched to a gene: 13. The CDR3 spans 16 residues. Here the CDR3 DNA reads TGTGCCAGCAAACCTAGGGCCGGGACAGGGGGCGGTGAGCAGTTCTTC. Translation: CASKPRAGTGGGEQFF. Full variable domain (rest looked up from reference TRBV2 and TRBJ2-1): EPEVTQTPSHQVTQMGQEVILRCVPISNHLYFYWYRQILGQKVEFLVSFYNNEISEKSEIFDDQFSVERPDGSNFTLKIRSTKLEDSAMYFCASKPRAGTGGGEQFFGPGTRLTVL.

CDR3 coding DNA: TGTGCCAGCAGCCTTCTCGAGACTAGCGCCCGGGGGACCCAGTACTTC. Amino acid sequence: CASSLLETSARGTQYF. The chain is built from TRBV9 and TRBJ2-5, with 8 positions matching TRBD2. Unmatched junction bases numbered 15, after V lost 4 bases and J lost 7 bases. The CDR3 is 16 amino acids. Germline V gene lookup returns CDR1 SGDLS and CDR2 YYNGEE.

V is TRBV6-6 and J is TRBJ2-7; TRBD1 agrees at 8 bases. Trimming at V came to 4 bases and at J to 6 bases, leaving 11 bases not matched to a gene. This CDR3 contains 15 residues. Germline V gene lookup returns CDR1 MNHNY and CDR2 SVGAGI (reference sequence). For the CDR3, the DNA is TGTGCCAGCAGTTTCCCCCGGGGACAGGTATCCGAGCAGTACTTC. Residues: CASSFPRGQVSEQYF.

This chain uses TRBV7-6 with TRBJ2-3, with 15 positions matching TRBD2. This CDR3 has 19 amino acids. Per germline, CDR1 SGHVS and CDR2 FNYEAQ. Losses at the gene ends were 2 bases for V and 5 bases for J; bases not matched to a gene: 11. CDR3 sequence: CASSLYGLAGGPRVDTQYF. The CDR3 DNA reads TGTGCCAGCAGCTTATACGGACTAGCGGGAGGGCCGAGGGTAGATACGCAGTATTTT.

On this clone itself: Germline and junction disagree at one end, which may indicate a read error. The chain couples TRBV15 to TRBJ2-3, with 8 bases aligning to TRBD2. From germline, CDR1 is LNHNV and CDR2 YYDKDF (reference sequence). CDR3 size: 20 residues. The CDR3 is CAASRDPGTRLPASTDTQYF. The CDR3 DNA is TGTGCCGCCAGCAGAGACCCGGGGACTAGACTGCCTGCTAGCACAGATACGCAGTATTTT.

The chain combines TRBV6-1 with TRBJ1-3; D gene uncertain. The ends were cut back, 6 bases at V and 0 bases at J, with 12 bases in the middle. This CDR3 has 15 amino acids. Germline V gene data show CDR1 as MNHNS and CDR2 as SASEGT. CDR3 residues: CASRLTQSSGNTIYF. CDR3 bases: TGTGCCAGCAGGCTGACTCAAAGCTCTGGAAACACCATATATTTT.

This chain joins TRBV2 and TRBJ1-2; D remains ambiguous. The V and J ends lost 8 bases and 2 bases respectively, with 15 bases between them. This CDR3 is built from 14 residues. Germline V gives CDR1 SNHLY, CDR2 FYNNEI. The CDR3 spells CASARGIANYGYTF. CDR3 bases: TGTGCCAGCGCCCGAGGAATAGCAAACTATGGCTACACCTTC.

The chain joins TRBV30 to TRBJ1-4, with TRBD1 as a possible D gene (6 bases). V lost 2 bases and J lost 3, with 13 bases in between. The CDR3 has 15 residues. Germline V gives CDR1 GTSNPN, CDR2 SVGIG (reference sequence). CDR3 sequence (DNA): TGTGCCTGGAGTTCGAGGACAGTCCCTAATGAAAAACTGTTTTTT. This codes for CAWSSRTVPNEKLFF.

This clone appeared once. The J gene is TRBJ2-7, the V gene TRBV5-1, with D maybe TRBD1 (5 bases). The CDR3 is made up of 15 amino acids. CDR1 is SGHRS and CDR2 is YFSETQ in the germline V gene. V was cut by 0 bases and J by 7 bases, with 17 bases left in between. CDR3 nucleotides: TGCGCCAGCAGCTTGGCCGGTCTCCGCCAGGGAGAGCAGTACTTC. Amino acid sequence: CASSLAGLRQGEQYF.

This chain uses TRBV6-1 with TRBJ1-5; TRBD1 might be the D (6 bases). Trimming stripped 2 bases from V and 2 bases from J, with 10 bases between. The CDR3 extends over 15 amino acids. The V gene's germline CDR1 is MNHNS and CDR2 SASEGT. The CDR3 DNA follows: TGTGCCAGCAGTGAATGGGGGCAGGGCAATCAGCCCCAGCATTTT. This sequence encodes CASSEWGQGNQPQHF.

This clone appeared a few times. V and J are TRBV7-9 and TRBJ2-5; D possibly uses TRBD1 or TRBD2 (5 bases each). This CDR3 has 13 amino acids. V gave up 3 bases and J gave up 1 base, with 6 bases separating them. Germline CDR1 and CDR2: SEHNR and FQNEAQ (reference sequence). The CDR3: CASSLGPQETQYF. The CDR3 DNA is TGTGCCAGCAGCTTGGGACCCCAAGAGACCCAGTACTTC.

The chain has TRBV5-6 and TRBJ1-6; 9 positions agree with TRBD1. The CDR3 consists of 14 residues. Per the germline V gene, CDR1 is SGHDT and CDR2 is YYEEEE. V was pared by 4 bases and J by 7 bases, with 3 bases of the junction left unmatched. CDR3 sequence: CASSQGQGNSPLHF. CDR3 bases: TGTGCCAGCAGCCAGGGACAGGGAAATTCACCCCTCCACTTT.

V gene TRBV19 combines with J gene TRBJ2-2; TRBD2 matches 15 bases. CDR1 and CDR2 from the germline V gene are LNHDA and SQIVND (reference sequence). The CDR3 runs 19 residues. V dropped 2 bases and J dropped 7; count of bases not matched to a gene: 11. This chain's CDR3 is CASSIRSGGTSGRRGELFF. CDR3 in DNA: TGTGCCAGTAGTATACGGTCGGGGGGGACTAGCGGGAGGCGCGGGGAGCTGTTTTTT.

The V and J genes are TRBV4-3 and TRBJ1-1; D is unresolved. This CDR3 is built from 15 residues. CDR1 LGHNA and CDR2 YSLEER come from the germline V gene. V gave up 1 base and J gave up 3 bases, with 12 bases separating them. CDR3 residues: CASSQGPGSYTEAFF. The DNA for the CDR3 is TGCGCCAGCAGCCAAGGGCCGGGGTCTTACACTGAAGCTTTCTTT.

The V and J genes are TRBV27 and TRBJ2-2; the match to TRBD2 covers 7 bases. V shed 2 bases, J shed 3 bases, and the junction held 6 bases outside the gene matches. CDR3 length equals 16 residues. Germline CDR1 MNHEY, CDR2 SMNVEV (reference sequence). The CDR3 region has the DNA TGTGCCAGCAGTTTAGTAAAGCTAGCGGACACCGGGGAGCTGTTTTTT. It encodes CASSLVKLADTGELFF.

The chain uses TRBV10-2 and TRBJ2-1; the match to TRBD2 covers 7 bases. The CDR3 covers 10 residues. Germline CDR1 is WSHSY and CDR2 is SAAADI. Trimming cost V 8 bases and J 9 bases; bases outside gene matches: 1. CDR3 coding DNA: TGCGCCAGCGGGGGGGGTGAGCAGTTCTTC. This encodes CASGGGEQFF.

The rearrangement joins TRBV4-3 to TRBJ2-1; 8 nucleotides match TRBD1. There are 16 residues in the CDR3. Germline V CDR1 and CDR2: LGHNA, YSLEER. J lost 6 bases, V lost 1 base, and 8 bases had no gene match. In nucleotides, the CDR3 is TGCGCCAGCAGCCAAGGTCCGGGACAGGCTTTCAATGAGCAGTTCTTC. It is translated as CASSQGPGQAFNEQFF.

The chain recombines TRBV6-1 with TRBJ1-5, with D unresolved. Between the trimmed V and J ends, which lost 4 bases and 2 bases, there was a span of 6 bases. The CDR3 runs to 13 residues. CDR1 is MNHNS, CDR2 SASEGT, per germline. CDR3 bases: TGTGCCAGCAGTGCCGGGGGCAATCAGCCCCAGCATTTT. This codes for CASSAGGNQPQHF.

The rearrangement uses TRBV7-2 and TRBJ2-7, with 8 bases identical to TRBD2. Germline V gives CDR1 SGHTA, CDR2 FQGNSA. The CDR3 sequence is 15 residues long. The V segment lost 5 bases and the J segment 5 bases; nucleotides outside the gene matches: 11. The CDR3 nucleotides read TGTGCCAGCAGCCTAGATCCGGGACTAGTAAACGAGCAGTACTTC. Translating it yields CASSLDPGLVNEQYF. Looking up the rest from reference TRBV7-2 and TRBJ2-7 gives the full variable domain: GAGVSQSPSNKVTEKGKDVELRCDPISGHTALYWYRQSLGQGLEFLIYFQGNSAPDKSGLPSDRFSAERTGGSVSTLTIQRTQQEDSAVYLCASSLDPGLVNEQYFGPGTRLTVT.